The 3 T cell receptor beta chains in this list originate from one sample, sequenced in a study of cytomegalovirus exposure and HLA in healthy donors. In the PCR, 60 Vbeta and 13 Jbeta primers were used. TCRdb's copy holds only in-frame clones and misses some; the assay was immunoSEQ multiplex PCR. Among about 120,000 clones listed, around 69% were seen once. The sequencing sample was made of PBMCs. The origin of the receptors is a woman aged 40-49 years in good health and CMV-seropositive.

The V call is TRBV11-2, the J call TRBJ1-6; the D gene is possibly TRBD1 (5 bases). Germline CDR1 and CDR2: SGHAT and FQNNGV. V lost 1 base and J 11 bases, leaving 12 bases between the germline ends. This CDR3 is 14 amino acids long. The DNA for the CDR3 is TGTGCCAGCAGCTTAGGGGGCTATGGCACACCCCTCCACTTT. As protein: CASSLGGYGTPLHF. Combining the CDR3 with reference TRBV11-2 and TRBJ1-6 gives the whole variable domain EAGVAQSPRYKIIEKRQSVAFWCNPISGHATLYWYQQILGQGPKLLIQFQNNGVVDDSQLPKDRFSAERLKGVDSTLKIQPAKLEDSAVYLCASSLGGYGTPLHFGNGTRLTVT.

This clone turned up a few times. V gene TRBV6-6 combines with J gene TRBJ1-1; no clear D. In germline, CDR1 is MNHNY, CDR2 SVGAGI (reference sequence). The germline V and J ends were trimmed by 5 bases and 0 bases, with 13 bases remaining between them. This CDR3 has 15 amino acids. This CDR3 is CASSVSGVMNTEAFF. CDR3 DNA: TGTGCCAGCAGTGTATCAGGCGTCATGAACACTGAAGCTTTCTTT.

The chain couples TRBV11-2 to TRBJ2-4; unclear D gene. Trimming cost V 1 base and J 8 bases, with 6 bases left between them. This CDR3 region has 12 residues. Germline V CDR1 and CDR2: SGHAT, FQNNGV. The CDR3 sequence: CASSLVPDIQYF. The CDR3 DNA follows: TGTGCCAGCAGCTTAGTCCCGGACATTCAGTACTTC.